Presented here are 23 T cell receptor beta chains from one specimen sequenced in a study of blood T cell repertoires in COVID-19. The data were produced by immunoSEQ multiplex PCR, yet TCRdb's version contains in-frame clones alone and is incomplete. The table records around 97,000 clones, roughly four fifths of them present only once. Sequencing was done on a sample of peripheral blood. Every receptor here comes from an older man with acute or convalescent COVID-19.

The chain carries TRBV7-9 and TRBJ1-6; D gene uncertain. Germline V gives CDR1 SEHNR, CDR2 FQNEAQ (reference sequence). Trimming removed 3 bases from V and 6 bases from J, with 12 bases in between. This CDR3 is built from 15 residues. CDR3 nucleotides: TGTGCCAGCAGCTTGGCTTCTGGTTTTAATTCACCCCTCCACTTT. Its translation is CASSLASGFNSPLHF.

Notes on this clone: A junction end diverges from the germline sequence, so it may reflect a read error. The gene calls are TRBV2 and TRBJ1-1; D gene ambiguous. The germline gives CDR1 SNHLY, CDR2 FYNNEI. CDR3 length equals 13 residues. The CDR3 region has the DNA TGTGCCAGCAGTAAAGCTATGAACACTGAAGCTTTCTTT. Translating gives CASSKAMNTEAFF.

V gene TRBV10-2 combines with J gene TRBJ1-1; D gene ambiguous. The V end lost 3 bases, the J end lost 5 bases, and 13 bases lay between the germline ends. There are 14 residues in the CDR3. The V gene's germline CDR1 is WSHSY and CDR2 SAAADI. The CDR3: CASSDEGGNTEAFF. CDR3 sequence (DNA): TGCGCCAGCAGTGATGAGGGAGGAAATACTGAAGCTTTCTTT.

V gene TRBV7-2 combines with J gene TRBJ1-1; a weak D match, TRBD1 (6 bases). The V and J ends lost 5 bases and 4 bases respectively, with 14 bases between them. Germline V gene sequence: CDR1 SGHTA, CDR2 FQGNSA. This CDR3 comprises 14 residues. The CDR3 DNA reads as TGTGCCAGCAGCGAGACTACAGGGATCACTGAAGCTTTCTTT. Translation: CASSETTGITEAFF. The full variable domain, rest sourced from reference TRBV7-2 and TRBJ1-1, is GAGVSQSPSNKVTEKGKDVELRCDPISGHTALYWYRQSLGQGLEFLIYFQGNSAPDKSGLPSDRFSAERTGGSVSTLTIQRTQQEDSAVYLCASSETTGITEAFFGQGTRLTVV.

The CDR3 region has the DNA TGTGCCAGCAGCGCTAGCAACCCCAATGAGCAGTTCTTC. Translated, it gives CASSASNPNEQFF. The chain carries TRBV25-1 and TRBJ2-1, with a possible D match to TRBD2 (5 bases). V lost 6 bases to trimming and J lost 6 bases, with 12 bases between them. Germline V gene data show CDR1 as MGHDK and CDR2 as SYGVNS. This CDR3 has 13 residues.

This clone occurred a few times. This chain links TRBV7-9 with TRBJ1-1; tentative D call: TRBD1 (5 bases). Between the trimmed V and J ends, which lost 5 bases and 1 base, there was a span of 8 bases. The CDR3 runs 13 residues. The germline gives CDR1 SEHNR, CDR2 FQNEAQ (reference sequence). CDR3 loop: CASSAQGNTEAFF. CDR3 bases: TGTGCCAGCAGCGCCCAGGGGAACACTGAAGCTTTCTTT. Full variable domain (outside the CDR3, taken from reference TRBV7-9 and TRBJ1-1): DTGVSQNPRHKITKRGQNVTFRCDPISEHNRLYWYRQTLGQGPEFLTYFQNEAQLEKSRLLSDRFSAERPKGSFSTLEIQRTEQGDSAMYLCASSAQGNTEAFFGQGTRLTVV.

In the case of this clone: This specimen includes other DNA sequences encoding the same CDR3. The chain is built from TRBV5-1 and TRBJ2-1, with TRBD2 identical over 9 bases. V lost 5 bases and J lost 0; bases outside the gene matches: 6. Germline CDR1 reads SGHRS; CDR2 reads YFSETQ. The CDR3 contains 16 residues. In nucleotides, the CDR3 is TGCGCCAGCAGTTTGACTAGCGGCAGCTCCTACAATGAGCAGTTCTTC. Its translation is CASSLTSGSSYNEQFF. Looking up the rest from reference TRBV5-1 and TRBJ2-1 gives the full variable domain: KAGVTQTPRYLIKTRGQQVTLSCSPISGHRSVSWYQQTPGQGLQFLFEYFSETQRNKGNFPGRFSGRQFSNSRSEMNVSTLELGDSALYLCASSLTSGSSYNEQFFGPGTRLTVL.

J is TRBJ1-5 and V is TRBV7-2, with D possibly being TRBD1 (5 bases). This CDR3 region has 16 residues. Deletions cut 1 base from V and 4 bases from J, with 14 bases between. Looked up from germline, CDR1 is SGHTA and CDR2 is FQGNSA. For the CDR3, the DNA is TGTGCCAGCAGCTTAGGCTCGGACAACAGAAATCAGCCCCAGCATTTT. Protein product: CASSLGSDNRNQPQHF. Full variable domain (missing parts from reference TRBV7-2 and TRBJ1-5): GAGVSQSPSNKVTEKGKDVELRCDPISGHTALYWYRQSLGQGLEFLIYFQGNSAPDKSGLPSDRFSAERTGGSVSTLTIQRTQQEDSAVYLCASSLGSDNRNQPQHFGDGTRLSIL.

CDR3 protein: CASSPGLYYEQYF. As DNA, the CDR3 is TGTGCCAGCAGCCCAGGACTGTACTACGAGCAGTACTTC. The chain combines TRBV7-8 with TRBJ2-7, with D tentatively TRBD2 (5 bases). The CDR3 contains 13 residues. Deletions cut 5 bases from V and 3 bases from J, with 11 bases between. The germline gives CDR1 SGHVS, CDR2 FQNEAQ.

V gene TRBV28 combines with J gene TRBJ2-1; 8 nucleotides match TRBD2. Trimming removed 1 base from V and 0 bases from J; junction bases left unmatched: 2. In germline, CDR1 is MDHEN, CDR2 SYDVKM. CDR3 length: 16 residues. CDR3: CASSLSSGSSYNEQFF. DNA for the CDR3: TGTGCCAGCAGTTTATCCAGCGGGAGCTCCTACAATGAGCAGTTCTTC.

The CDR3, as DNA: TGTGCCAGCAGGGGGCAGTGGCAAGAAAAACTGTTTTTT. Residues: CASRGQWQEKLFF. The rearrangement uses TRBV2 and TRBJ1-4; tentative D call: TRBD1 (5 bases). V was shortened by 6 bases and J by 8 bases, with 13 bases between the two germline ends. CDR3 size: 13 residues. Germline-derived CDR1 and CDR2 are SNHLY and FYNNEI.

This clone was counted once. This CDR3 reads CASSYQEGSNSPLHF. CDR3 DNA sequence: TGTGCCAGCAGTTACCAAGAGGGATCAAATTCACCCCTCCACTTT. J is TRBJ1-6 and V is TRBV6-5; D gene unclear. The length of the CDR3 is 15 residues. Trimming took 2 bases from V and 7 from J, leaving 12 bases between them. Per germline, CDR1 MNHEY and CDR2 SVGAGI.

This clone was seen repeatedly, ten times or more. V gene TRBV11-2 combines with J gene TRBJ2-7, with 8 bases aligning to TRBD1. This CDR3 contains 14 residues. Germline V lookup: CDR1 SGHAT, CDR2 FQNNGV. Trimming removed 5 bases from V and 2 bases from J; junction bases left unmatched: 5. In DNA form, the CDR3 reads TGTGCCAGCAGCGTCGGACAGGGACCCTACGAGCAGTACTTC. Its protein is CASSVGQGPYEQYF.

This clone turned up a few times. The V gene is TRBV28, the J gene TRBJ1-1; D is uncertain. The germline V and J ends were trimmed by 2 bases and 8 bases, with 9 bases remaining between them. The CDR3 totals 12 residues. Germline values: CDR1 MDHEN, CDR2 SYDVKM. Written as DNA, the CDR3 is TGTGCCAGCAGTTTAATAGGCAGGGAAGCTTTCTTT. It yields the protein CASSLIGREAFF.

The chain has TRBV3-1 (or the pseudogene TRBV3-2) and TRBJ1-1; no firm D call. The CDR3 is 13 amino acids. In germline, CDR1 is LGHDT, CDR2 YNNKEL (reference sequence). Trimming removed 1 base at V and 0 bases at J, with 3 bases between. This CDR3 is CASSQVMNTEAFF. The CDR3 DNA follows: TGTGCCAGCAGCCAAGTTATGAACACTGAAGCTTTCTTT.

V is TRBV5-1 and J is TRBJ2-5, with D tentatively TRBD2 (5 bases). V was clipped by 5 bases and J by 2 bases, with 16 bases between them. The CDR3 is made up of 15 amino acids. CDR1 SGHRS and CDR2 YFSETQ come from the germline V gene. The CDR3 protein is CASSSNSGLQETQYF. CDR3 sequence (DNA): TGCGCCAGCAGTTCAAACAGCGGTTTACAAGAGACCCAGTACTTC.

This clone was detected once. This chain joins TRBV5-5 and TRBJ1-2; no definite D call. Trimming removed 4 bases from V and 3 bases from J, with 7 bases in between. The CDR3 totals 12 residues. CDR1 is SGHKS, CDR2 YYEKEE, per germline (reference sequence). CDR3 protein: CASSLSYYGYTF. CDR3 DNA sequence: TGTGCCAGCAGCCTCAGTTACTATGGCTACACCTTC. Full variable domain (outside the CDR3, taken from reference TRBV5-5 and TRBJ1-2): DAGVTQSPTHLIKTRGQQVTLRCSPISGHKSVSWYQQVLGQGPQFIFQYYEKEERGRGNFPDRFSARQFPNYSSELNVNALLLGDSALYLCASSLSYYGYTFGSGTRLTVV.

This clone was seen a handful of times. The J gene is TRBJ2-1, the V gene TRBV11-1, with a tentative D call TRBD2 (7 bases). The germline V and J ends were trimmed by 3 bases and 4 bases, with 10 bases remaining between them. The CDR3 runs 14 residues. Germline V lookup: CDR1 SGHAT, CDR2 FQDESV (reference sequence). CDR3 amino acids: CASSFRGGYNEQFF. CDR3 nucleotides: TGTGCCAGCAGCTTTAGGGGGGGGTACAATGAGCAGTTCTTC.

This clone occurred once. The chain couples TRBV7-2 to TRBJ1-5; D gene uncertain. Germline V gives CDR1 SGHTA, CDR2 FQGNSA. Trimming pared 5 bases from V and 0 bases from J, leaving 5 bases between. The CDR3 length is 13 residues. The CDR3 bases are TGTGCCAGCAGCCCCAATAGCAATCAGCCCCAGCATTTT. It encodes CASSPNSNQPQHF. Based on the CDR3 plus reference TRBV7-2 and TRBJ1-5, the full variable domain is GAGVSQSPSNKVTEKGKDVELRCDPISGHTALYWYRQSLGQGLEFLIYFQGNSAPDKSGLPSDRFSAERTGGSVSTLTIQRTQQEDSAVYLCASSPNSNQPQHFGDGTRLSIL.

The chain employs TRBV6-5 and TRBJ2-7, with 7 bases matching TRBD2. The V segment lost 6 bases and the J segment 3 bases; nucleotides outside the gene matches: 11. This CDR3 is built from 15 residues. Germline CDR1 reads MNHEY; CDR2 reads SVGAGI. The DNA of the CDR3 is TGTGCCAGCAGCCGGTGGCGGGAGAGAAGCTACGAGCAGTACTTC. Protein: CASSRWRERSYEQYF.

The V and J genes are TRBV30 and TRBJ1-2; 8 positions match TRBD1. In germline, CDR1 is GTSNPN, CDR2 SVGIG (reference sequence). The CDR3 is 15 amino acids. The trim removed 1 base at V and 3 bases at J, leaving 7 bases unmatched. In nucleotides, the CDR3 is TGTGCCTGGAGTGGGGCAGGGGGCGCTTACTATGGCTACACCTTC. It codes for CAWSGAGGAYYGYTF.

This rearrangement joins TRBV7-6 to TRBJ2-7; D is unresolved. The CDR3 consists of 14 residues. Germline V gene data show CDR1 as SGHVS and CDR2 as FNYEAQ. V was cut by 0 bases and J by 0 bases, with 6 bases left in between. CDR3 loop: CASSLAHTSYEQYF. CDR3 DNA sequence: TGTGCCAGCAGCTTAGCGCACACCTCCTACGAGCAGTACTTC. The whole variable domain, filled in from reference TRBV7-6 and TRBJ2-7, reads GAGVSQSPRYKVTKRGQDVALRCDPISGHVSLYWYRQALGQGPEFLTYFNYEAQQDKSGLPNDRFSAERPEGSISTLTIQRTEQRDSAMYRCASSLAHTSYEQYFGPGTRLTVT.

The chain recombines TRBV9 with TRBJ2-1; 10 positions match TRBD2. From germline, CDR1 is SGDLS and CDR2 YYNGEE. This CDR3 has 15 residues. Trimming cost V 4 bases and J 3 bases; bases outside gene matches: 4. CDR3 in DNA: TGTGCCAGCAGCCCAGCGGGGGGGATCTACAATGAGCAGTTCTTC. It translates to CASSPAGGIYNEQFF.